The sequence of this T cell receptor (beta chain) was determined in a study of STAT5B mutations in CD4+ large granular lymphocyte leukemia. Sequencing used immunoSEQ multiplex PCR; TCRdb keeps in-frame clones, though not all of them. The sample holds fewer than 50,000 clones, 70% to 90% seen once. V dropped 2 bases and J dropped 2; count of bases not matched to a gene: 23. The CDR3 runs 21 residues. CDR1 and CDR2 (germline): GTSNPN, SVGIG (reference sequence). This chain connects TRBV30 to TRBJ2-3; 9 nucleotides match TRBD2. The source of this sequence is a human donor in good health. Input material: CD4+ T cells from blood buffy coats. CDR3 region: CAWSSPPEGLAGPVNTDTQYF. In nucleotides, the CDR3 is TGTGCCTGGAGTTCCCCCCCCGAGGGGCTAGCGGGACCCGTAAACACAGATACGCAGTATTTT.